This TCR beta chain was retrieved from a study of T cells after yellow fever vaccination. Regarding the study as a whole: Weaker in magnitude, the secondary response showed a faster peak on day 5 versus 15. Post-booster samples contained most primary-vaccination clones (approximately 95% CD4, roughly 88% CD8).

Germline assignment: CDR1 LGHDT and CDR2 YNNKEL (reference sequence). The V end lost 3 bases, the J end lost 3 bases, and 14 bases lay between the germline ends. The CDR3 extends over 15 amino acids. Details on this clonotype: Its antigen is unidentified. A read error may explain this, as a much larger clone is one base away.

In making TCR cDNA, 5'RACE template switching added a universal primer site and UMIs to it. TCRdb reanalysed the 5' RACE reads using MiXCR and keeps one entry per CDR3 protein. Of under 300,000 distinct CDR3 sequences in the sample, around 7% were seen once. This TCR came from a man aged 30 to 45 who received the YFV17D yellow fever vaccine. V usage is TRBV3-1 and J usage is TRBJ2-5; D remains unclear. This material consisted of CD4+ T cells sorted from PBMCs, taken 15 days after the yellow fever booster vaccination. The CDR3 spells CASSQVMGHEETQYF. CDR3 DNA sequence: TGTGCCAGCAGCCAGGTAATGGGTCACGAAGAGACCCAGTACTTC.